The clone carrying this TCR beta chain was seen a handful of times. The antigen remains unidentified. This sample was taken from a study of CD8+ T cells in alopecia areata. General study points: TCR sharing across patients was less clear than in mice, possibly HLA-related. Clonality exceeded that of normal scalp in lesional scalp, most notably in alopecia totalis/universalis.

The CDR3 runs 13 residues. Looked up from germline, CDR1 is SEHNR and CDR2 is FQNEAQ (reference sequence). Trimming cost V 5 bases and J 6 bases, with 14 bases left between them. TCR sequencing used cDNA made by reverse transcription of extracted RNA. Clones were sequenced by immunoSEQ multiplex PCR, and TCRdb holds only the in-frame ones, with some missing. The sample lists 100,000 to 150,000 clones, roughly 50% occurring once. Alopecia areata patients provided lesional scalp punch biopsies and peripheral blood. V gene TRBV7-9 combines with J gene TRBJ2-7; D ambiguous. Sequenced sample: NKG2D-low CD8+ T cells sorted from blood. The TCR originated in a human donor with alopecia areata. The DNA of the CDR3 is TGTGCCAGCAGCCCAGGAAACACGGGCGAGCAGTACTTC. It specifies CASSPGNTGEQYF.